This TCR beta chain was identified during a study of T cells of healthy individuals. In TCRdb, the 5' RACE reads were re-called with MiXCR into one record per CDR3 protein. The repertoire holds 60,000 to 75,000 distinct CDR3 sequences, with 15% to 20% as singletons. CDR1 MDHEN and CDR2 SYDVKM come from the germline V gene. The CDR3 covers 14 residues. Losses at the gene ends were 6 bases for V and 2 bases for J; bases not matched to a gene: 6. Ten or more counts support this clonotype. This TCR was sampled from a human donor in good health. The gene calls are TRBV28 and TRBJ1-1; 7 bases match TRBD1. The CDR3 sequence is CASRRQGFNTEAFF. The CDR3 DNA reads TGTGCCAGCAGACGACAGGGATTCAACACTGAAGCTTTCTTT.